This TCR beta chain was profiled in a study of blood T cell repertoires in COVID-19. The wider study: Researchers got acute and convalescent COVID-19 samples from the United States, Italy and Spain. Sources were T cells, B-cell-depleted T cells, or PBMCs; the material itself was cDNA or gDNA.

Germline V gene lookup returns CDR1 SQVTM and CDR2 ANQGSEA. With V trimmed by 1 base and J by 6 bases, 6 bases remained unmatched. The CDR3 has 13 amino acids. Source study methods: Counts of nucleated cells, estimated from reference gene primer amplification, were obtained. The protocol was immunoSEQ multiplex PCR, while the TCRdb copy is restricted to in-frame clones and leaves out a portion. V and J calls and clone size are copied from that table; D and trimming were computed from the DNA. The table shows about 49,000 clones, with around 85% occurring only once. The material sequenced was peripheral blood. This receptor was identified in a human donor in a cohort sampled during active COVID-19. V is TRBV29-1 and J is TRBJ2-7, with 7 nucleotides matching TRBD1. The CDR3 loop reads CSVEVQGKGEQYF. In DNA form, the CDR3 reads TGCAGCGTTGAAGTACAGGGGAAGGGCGAGCAGTACTTC.